A single sample is the source of the 28 T cell receptor beta chains below, sequenced in a study of CD8+ T cells in alopecia areata. RNA extraction was followed by reverse transcription into cDNA, which acted as the sequencing template. Assay used: immunoSEQ multiplex PCR; TCRdb lists only in-frame clones, some missing. The table lists about 210,000 clones, less than 65% of them singletons, with roughly 4.2% in the top ten. The treatment: oral pan-JAK inhibitor, 5-10 mg twice daily. This material consisted of CD4+ T cells sorted from blood, taken at week 4, from a patient treated with tofacitinib. The receptors here all came from a human donor with alopecia areata.

The chain has TRBV7-2 and TRBJ2-3; D may be TRBD1 or TRBD2 (5 bases each). The CDR3 has 14 amino acids. The germline V gene encodes CDR1 SGHTA and CDR2 FQGNSA. Trimming took off 4 bases at V and 6 bases at J, with 14 bases between the two ends. The CDR3 here is CASSYRDPRDTQYF. CDR3 nucleotide sequence: TGTGCCAGCAGCTACCGGGACCCCCGGGATACGCAGTATTTT. Complete variable domain (other parts from reference TRBV7-2 and TRBJ2-3): GAGVSQSPSNKVTEKGKDVELRCDPISGHTALYWYRQSLGQGLEFLIYFQGNSAPDKSGLPSDRFSAERTGGSVSTLTIQRTQQEDSAVYLCASSYRDPRDTQYFGPGTRLTVL.

The V call is TRBV30, the J call TRBJ2-1; D not resolved. The CDR3 is 11 amino acids. Germline CDR1 and CDR2: GTSNPN and SVGIG (reference sequence). V was clipped by 2 bases and J by 7 bases, with 6 bases between them. The CDR3 region is CAWSRANEQFF. The CDR3 region has the DNA TGTGCCTGGAGTAGGGCTAATGAGCAGTTCTTC.

J is TRBJ2-3 and V is TRBV30, with 11 bases aligning to TRBD2. The CDR3 covers 16 residues. J lost 8 bases, V lost 2 bases, and 12 bases had no gene match. Germline CDR1 and CDR2: GTSNPN and SVGIG (reference sequence). CDR3 region: CAWSFKLAGASGTQYF. CDR3 bases: TGTGCCTGGAGTTTTAAACTAGCGGGGGCCAGCGGTACGCAGTATTTT.

The chain uses TRBV2 and TRBJ1-2; 7 bases align to TRBD1. The V gene's germline CDR1 is SNHLY and CDR2 FYNNEI. The junction had 8 bases not matched to a gene; V was cut back by 8 bases and J by 8 bases. This CDR3 has 12 amino acids. The chain's CDR3 is CASQDRRFGYTF. The CDR3 DNA reads TGTGCCAGCCAGGACAGGCGGTTCGGCTACACCTTC.

The rearrangement links TRBV30 to TRBJ1-1; D not certain. Trimming stripped 2 bases from V and 1 base from J, with 11 bases between. The CDR3 loop spans 14 amino acids. CDR1 is GTSNPN, CDR2 SVGIG, per germline (reference sequence). In DNA, the CDR3 is TGTGCCTGGAGTCTCAGGTTCACGAACACTGAAGCTTTCTTT. It yields the protein CAWSLRFTNTEAFF.

The V and J genes are TRBV6-5 and TRBJ2-1; 12 nucleotides agree with TRBD2. Germline CDR1 reads MNHEY; CDR2 reads SVGAGI. CDR3 length: 16 amino acids. The J segment lost 5 bases and the V segment lost 0 bases, leaving 2 bases of the junction unmatched. Here the CDR3 DNA reads TGTGCCAGCAGTTACTCGTCTAGCGGGGGGGACAATGAGCAGTTCTTC. Translating gives CASSYSSSGGDNEQFF.

This clone was detected only a few times. The CDR3 sequence is CASSRLPPNEQFF. The CDR3 DNA sequence: TGTGCCAGCAGCCGATTGCCCCCCAATGAGCAGTTCTTC. The chain employs TRBV11-2 and TRBJ2-1; D uncertain. Trimming shortened V by 5 bases and J by 6 bases, and 11 bases separated the two germline ends. From germline, CDR1 is SGHAT and CDR2 FQNNGV. This CDR3 region has 13 residues.

The table lists this clone with a few counts. The gene calls are TRBV11-2 and TRBJ2-7, with 7 bases aligning to TRBD1. The CDR3 has 17 residues. Trimming removed 1 base from V and 2 bases from J; junction bases left unmatched: 11. Per germline, CDR1 SGHAT and CDR2 FQNNGV. This chain's CDR3 is CASSLVSIGTAPYEQYF. For the CDR3, the DNA is TGTGCCAGCAGCTTAGTTTCTATAGGGACAGCGCCCTACGAGCAGTACTTC. Using reference TRBV11-2 and TRBJ2-7 for the parts outside the CDR3, the full variable domain is EAGVAQSPRYKIIEKRQSVAFWCNPISGHATLYWYQQILGQGPKLLIQFQNNGVVDDSQLPKDRFSAERLKGVDSTLKIQPAKLEDSAVYLCASSLVSIGTAPYEQYFGPGTRLTVT.

This clone was recorded at least ten times. The chain combines TRBV7-2 with TRBJ2-5; TRBD2 agrees at 12 bases. CDR1 and CDR2 (germline): SGHTA, FQGNSA. The trim removed 1 base at V and 1 base at J, leaving 4 bases unmatched. This CDR3 has 17 amino acids. The CDR3 region is CASSLVGTSGFQETQYF. CDR3 DNA: TGTGCCAGCAGCTTAGTGGGGACTAGCGGGTTCCAAGAGACCCAGTACTTC.

The chain couples TRBV4-2 to TRBJ1-1, with a weak D call TRBD1 (6 bases). The CDR3 is 15 amino acids. CDR1 and CDR2 (germline): LGHNA, YNFKEQ. V lost 4 bases, J lost 5 bases, and 17 bases lay in between. The CDR3 spells CASSPLWQGQTEAFF. The DNA of the CDR3 is TGTGCCAGCAGCCCCCTGTGGCAGGGACAAACTGAAGCTTTCTTT.

As regards this clone: The identical CDR3 is also encoded by other nucleotide sequences in the sample. The chain recombines TRBV5-1 with TRBJ1-2; D remains unclear. V was cut by 0 bases and J by 8 bases, with 8 bases left in between. The CDR3 spans 12 residues. Germline V gene lookup returns CDR1 SGHRS and CDR2 YFSETQ. CDR3: CASSLEGRGYTF. Written as DNA, the CDR3 is TGCGCCAGCAGCTTGGAGGGTCGGGGCTACACCTTC.

This clone appeared once. The V call is TRBV6-6, the J call TRBJ2-4, with 10 nucleotides matching TRBD1. The V gene end was trimmed by 6 bases and the J gene end by 14 bases; junction bases not matched to a gene: 10. Per germline, CDR1 MNHNY and CDR2 SVGAGI (reference sequence). The CDR3 is 13 residues long. The CDR3 here is CASSPSGTGDKYF. The DNA of the CDR3 is TGTGCCAGCAGCCCTTCGGGGACAGGGGACAAGTACTTC.

This clone has just a few counts. For the CDR3, the DNA is TGTGCCACCAGCAGAGATGACCGGGGCCCCTATGGCTACACCTTC. Translation gives CATSRDDRGPYGYTF. The chain combines TRBV15 with TRBJ1-2; TRBD1 is a possible D gene (5 bases). Germline-derived CDR1 and CDR2 are LNHNV and YYDKDF (reference sequence). Trimming shortened V by 0 bases and J by 4 bases, and 12 bases separated the two germline ends. The CDR3 is 15 amino acids.

The sample holds a few counts of this clone. J is TRBJ2-6 and V is TRBV10-3; 12 nucleotides agree with TRBD2. This CDR3 contains 17 residues. Germline CDR1 and CDR2: ENHRY and SYGVKD. After removal of 3 bases from V and 2 bases from J, the junction contained 2 bases not matched to a gene. DNA of the CDR3: TGTGCCATCAGTGAACTAGCGGGGGGTACTGGGGCCAACGTCCTGACTTTC. Protein: CAISELAGGTGANVLTF.

The chain links TRBV20-1 to TRBJ2-5; no reliable D call. There are 11 residues in the CDR3. Deletions cut 3 bases from V and 5 bases from J, with 7 bases between. Germline V gene data show CDR1 as DFQATT and CDR2 as SNEGSKA (reference sequence). CDR3 region: CSASIRETQYF. In DNA form, the CDR3 reads TGCAGTGCTAGCATAAGGGAGACCCAGTACTTC.

This sequence joins TRBV5-1 and TRBJ2-4, with D unresolved. The ends were cut back, 4 bases at V and 1 base at J, with 12 bases in the middle. The germline CDR1 and CDR2 sequences are SGHRS and YFSETQ. The CDR3 covers 15 residues. The CDR3 DNA follows: TGCGCCAGCAGCCAAAGCGAGGAGGCCAAAAACATTCAGTACTTC. Translation gives CASSQSEEAKNIQYF. Drawing the rest from reference TRBV5-1 and TRBJ2-4, the complete variable domain is KAGVTQTPRYLIKTRGQQVTLSCSPISGHRSVSWYQQTPGQGLQFLFEYFSETQRNKGNFPGRFSGRQFSNSRSEMNVSTLELGDSALYLCASSQSEEAKNIQYFGAGTRLSVL.

The gene calls are TRBV14 and TRBJ1-1; D is ambiguous. This CDR3 is built from 13 residues. V lost 4 bases, J lost 1 base, and 7 bases lay in between. Germline CDR1 and CDR2: SGHDN and FVKESK. CDR3 sequence (DNA): TGTGCCAGCAGCCCGTCTGGGAACACTGAAGCTTTCTTT. Translation: CASSPSGNTEAFF. Full variable domain (rest looked up from reference TRBV14 and TRBJ1-1): EAGVTQFPSHSVIEKGQTVTLRCDPISGHDNLYWYRRVMGKEIKFLLHFVKESKQDESGMPNNRFLAERTGGTYSTLKVQPAELEDSGVYFCASSPSGNTEAFFGQGTRLTVV.

The CDR3, as DNA: TGCAGCGGTAGTATCGCGAACACCGGGGAGCTGTTTTTT. Its translation: CSGSIANTGELFF. The chain carries TRBV29-1 and TRBJ2-2; D is uncertain. Germline V lookup: CDR1 SQVTM, CDR2 ANQGSEA. The V and J ends lost 7 bases and 0 bases respectively, with 9 bases between them. The CDR3 covers 13 residues.

The chain carries TRBV4-3 and TRBJ2-3; 12 bases align to TRBD2. The CDR3 length is 14 residues. Looked up from germline, CDR1 is LGHNA and CDR2 is YSLEER. V was pared by 5 bases and J by 5 bases, with 2 bases of the junction left unmatched. This CDR3 reads CASSEGLAGDTQYF. The CDR3 DNA sequence: TGCGCCAGCAGCGAGGGACTAGCGGGAGATACGCAGTATTTT.

The rearrangement links TRBV5-1 to TRBJ2-1; D is unclear. V lost 4 bases, J lost 1 base, and 15 bases lay in between. This CDR3 region has 16 residues. Germline V lookup: CDR1 SGHRS, CDR2 YFSETQ. The CDR3 loop is CASSPIPDGSYNEQFF. Here the CDR3 DNA reads TGCGCCAGCAGCCCAATACCAGACGGGTCCTACAATGAGCAGTTCTTC.

The chain recombines TRBV29-1 with TRBJ1-1; D is ambiguous. Germline V gives CDR1 SQVTM, CDR2 ANQGSEA. V gave up 2 bases and J gave up 3 bases, with 19 bases separating them. The CDR3 totals 16 residues. CDR3 protein: CSVETLSDPMDTEAFF. CDR3 sequence (DNA): TGCAGCGTTGAAACCTTGTCGGATCCGATGGACACTGAAGCTTTCTTT.

The rearrangement joins TRBV5-1 to TRBJ2-3; tentatively, D is TRBD1 (6 bases). This CDR3 is 14 amino acids long. Trimming stripped 4 bases from V and 3 bases from J, with 12 bases between. CDR1 SGHRS and CDR2 YFSETQ come from the germline V gene. This chain's CDR3 is CASSLSDRTDTQYF. The DNA of the CDR3 is TGCGCCAGCAGCCTTTCGGACAGAACAGATACGCAGTATTTT.

This clone was observed a handful of times. The J gene is TRBJ1-5, the V gene TRBV29-1; a weak D match, TRBD1 (6 bases). Trimming pared 4 bases from V and 4 bases from J, leaving 17 bases between. Germline V gene lookup returns CDR1 SQVTM and CDR2 ANQGSEA. The CDR3 runs to 15 residues. The CDR3 DNA follows: TGCAGCGTTGTGGTGGCAGGGGAATTTAATCAGCCCCAGCATTTT. Protein sequence: CSVVVAGEFNQPQHF.

The DNA for the CDR3 is TGCGCCAGCAGCATAGACAGGGCTAACTATGGCTACACCTTC. Its protein product is CASSIDRANYGYTF. The rearrangement uses TRBV5-1 and TRBJ1-2, with 7 positions matching TRBD1. Trimming at V came to 4 bases and at J to 0 bases, leaving 3 bases not matched to a gene. This CDR3 has 14 residues. The germline V gene encodes CDR1 SGHRS and CDR2 YFSETQ.

J is TRBJ2-1 and V is TRBV6-1; D tentatively fits TRBD1 or TRBD2 (5 bases each). The germline V gene has CDR1 MNHNS and CDR2 SASEGT. This CDR3 has 13 residues. V lost 3 bases and J lost 9, with 12 bases in between. In DNA, the CDR3 is TGTGCCAGCAGTGACAGGGACCTTAGTGAGCAGTTCTTC. Translated, it gives CASSDRDLSEQFF.

This clone was seen a single time. The rearrangement links TRBV2 to TRBJ2-7; no clear D gene. The ends were cut back, 4 bases at V and 0 bases at J, with 4 bases in the middle. The CDR3 is 12 residues long. Germline-derived CDR1 and CDR2 are SNHLY and FYNNEI. CDR3 in DNA: TGTGCCAGCAGTGCAAGCTCCTACGAGCAGTACTTC. Amino acid sequence: CASSASSYEQYF.

The CDR3 here is CASSLVVVGGGYEQYF. The CDR3 bases are TGTGCCAGCAGCTTAGTGGTCGTCGGCGGGGGCTACGAGCAGTACTTC. This rearrangement joins TRBV7-2 to TRBJ2-7; 7 positions agree with TRBD2. V trimming: 1 base; J trimming: 3 bases; junction bases outside the gene matches: 9. CDR1 and CDR2 from the germline V gene are SGHTA and FQGNSA. This CDR3 contains 16 residues.

This chain connects TRBV2 to TRBJ2-2; TRBD1 matches at 7 bases. V lost 5 bases to trimming and J lost 4 bases; unmatched junction nucleotides: 7. In germline, CDR1 is SNHLY, CDR2 FYNNEI. The CDR3 loop spans 15 amino acids. The CDR3 region has the DNA TGTGCCAGCAGTTCCGACAGGGCTTCCACCGGGGAGCTGTTTTTT. Translating it yields CASSSDRASTGELFF.